Each of the 14 T cell receptor beta chains below was sequenced from the same sample in a study of cytomegalovirus exposure and HLA in healthy donors. In the PCR, 60 Vbeta and 13 Jbeta primers were used. Clones were read by immunoSEQ multiplex PCR, and TCRdb kept only the in-frame ones, dropping some. The data contain fewer than 65,000 clones, roughly 80% of them singletons. Sequenced material: PBMCs. All receptors derive from a man aged 25 to 40 in good health and CMV-seronegative.

This chain connects TRBV5-1 to TRBJ2-2, with a possible D match to TRBD2 (6 bases). Germline V gene data show CDR1 as SGHRS and CDR2 as YFSETQ. Trimming took 0 bases from V and 3 from J, leaving 9 bases between them. This CDR3 spans 15 amino acids. CDR3 DNA sequence: TGCGCCAGCAGCTTGGTATCGGGAGACACCGGGGAGCTGTTTTTT. Translation: CASSLVSGDTGELFF.

This clone has just one count. The J gene is TRBJ2-1, the V gene TRBV5-5; 13 bases fit TRBD2. This CDR3 is built from 15 residues. Trimming cost V 4 bases and J 7 bases; bases outside gene matches: 5. Looked up from germline, CDR1 is SGHKS and CDR2 is YYEKEE (reference sequence). CDR3 DNA sequence: TGTGCCAGCAGCCCTCGGACTAGCGGGGGAAATGAGCAGTTCTTC. It is translated as CASSPRTSGGNEQFF.

The genes are TRBV19 and TRBJ1-5; no firm D call. V lost 0 bases and J lost 0, with 12 bases in between. Germline V gene lookup returns CDR1 LNHDA and CDR2 SQIVND (reference sequence). The CDR3 runs to 17 residues. The CDR3 region is CASSIDNRYYSNQPQHF. CDR3 nucleotide sequence: TGTGCCAGTAGTATAGATAATCGGTACTATAGCAATCAGCCCCAGCATTTT.

The chain employs TRBV29-1 and TRBJ2-1, with 12 nucleotides matching TRBD2. Germline V gene data show CDR1 as SQVTM and CDR2 as ANQGSEA. The CDR3 has 14 residues. The ends lost 6 bases at V and 8 bases at J; junction bases unmatched: 8. CDR3 loop: CSVDGLAGSYEQFF. The CDR3 coding sequence is TGCAGCGTAGATGGACTAGCGGGATCTTATGAGCAGTTCTTC.

V usage is TRBV5-6 and J usage is TRBJ2-7; TRBD2 aligns across 14 bases. This CDR3 is 16 amino acids long. After removal of 4 bases from V and 2 bases from J, the junction contained 5 bases not matched to a gene. Germline V gene data show CDR1 as SGHDT and CDR2 as YYEEEE. The CDR3 DNA reads as TGTGCCAGCAGCCGGGGACTAGCGGGAGCACCCTACGAGCAGTACTTC. Translation: CASSRGLAGAPYEQYF.

The genes are TRBV5-1 and TRBJ1-1, with 8 bases aligning to TRBD1. The CDR3 loop spans 14 amino acids. Germline values: CDR1 SGHRS, CDR2 YFSETQ. Trimming cost V 0 bases and J 6 bases; bases outside gene matches: 4. In nucleotides, the CDR3 is TGCGCCAGCAGCTTGGGGGGACAGGCCCCTGAAGCTTTCTTT. As protein: CASSLGGQAPEAFF.

The chain is built from TRBV7-9 and TRBJ2-5; D perhaps matches TRBD1 (6 bases). Trimming shortened V by 6 bases and J by 1 base, and 15 bases separated the two germline ends. The CDR3 extends over 15 amino acids. Per germline, CDR1 SEHNR and CDR2 FQNEAQ (reference sequence). CDR3 nucleotide sequence: TGTGCCAGCAGTCAAATACAGGGAATCCAAGAGACCCAGTACTTC. Protein sequence: CASSQIQGIQETQYF.

The chain employs TRBV7-3 and TRBJ1-6; possible D gene TRBD1, 5 bases. V was pared by 2 bases and J by 6 bases, with 11 bases between. The CDR3 contains 15 residues. CDR1 SGHTA and CDR2 FQGTGA come from the germline V gene. As DNA, the CDR3 is TGTGCCAGCAGCTTATCGGTGGGACTTAATTCACCCCTCCACTTT. Protein: CASSLSVGLNSPLHF.

J is TRBJ2-7 and V is TRBV5-1, with 14 bases identical to TRBD2. Per the germline V gene, CDR1 is SGHRS and CDR2 is YFSETQ. Germline trimming cut 1 base from V and 5 bases from J; bases unmatched to any gene: 2. This CDR3 spans 15 amino acids. The CDR3: CASSLRGLAGDEQYF. The CDR3 coding sequence is TGCGCCAGCAGCTTGAGGGGACTAGCGGGAGACGAGCAGTACTTC.

The rearrangement uses TRBV6-1 and TRBJ2-1; perhaps TRBD2 as D (7 bases). The CDR3 has 16 residues. V lost 2 bases to trimming and J lost 4 bases, with 15 bases between them. The germline CDR1 and CDR2 sequences are MNHNS and SASEGT. The CDR3 coding sequence is TGTGCCAGCAGTGAACAGTGGGGGGGGGCGTACAATGAGCAGTTCTTC. This sequence encodes CASSEQWGGAYNEQFF.

The chain links TRBV4-3 to TRBJ1-1, with TRBD1 as a possible D gene (5 bases). V was trimmed by 0 bases and J by 1 base, leaving 15 bases between them. Germline lookup yields CDR1 LGHNA and CDR2 YSLEER. There are 17 residues in the CDR3. The CDR3 sequence is CASSQDFYNTGNTEAFF. The CDR3, as DNA: TGCGCCAGCAGCCAAGATTTTTATAATACAGGGAACACTGAAGCTTTCTTT.

The chain couples TRBV6-1 to TRBJ1-1, with D hard to call. V dropped 4 bases and J dropped 4 bases, with 13 bases sitting between them. Germline lookup yields CDR1 MNHNS and CDR2 SASEGT. CDR3 length equals 14 residues. The CDR3 sequence is CASSAAQGSTEAFF. The CDR3, as DNA: TGTGCCAGCAGTGCCGCCCAAGGGAGCACTGAAGCTTTCTTT.

This rearrangement joins TRBV6-6 to TRBJ2-7, with TRBD1 matching over 10 bases. The ends lost 2 bases at V and 2 bases at J; junction bases unmatched: 0. CDR3 size: 14 residues. Germline V gene sequence: CDR1 MNHNY, CDR2 SVGAGI (reference sequence). CDR3 residues: CASSYGQGAYEQYF. The CDR3 bases are TGTGCCAGCAGTTACGGACAGGGGGCCTACGAGCAGTACTTC.

This sequence joins TRBV6-6 and TRBJ2-5; 9 bases match TRBD2. The DNA end lines up better with TRBJ2-7; the J call may be wrong. Germline CDR1 is MNHNY and CDR2 is SVGAGI (reference sequence). The CDR3 totals 14 residues. The CDR3 DNA follows: TGTGCCAGCAGGTCGACTAGCGGAGACTACGAGCAGTACTTC. Amino acids: CASRSTSGDYEQYF.